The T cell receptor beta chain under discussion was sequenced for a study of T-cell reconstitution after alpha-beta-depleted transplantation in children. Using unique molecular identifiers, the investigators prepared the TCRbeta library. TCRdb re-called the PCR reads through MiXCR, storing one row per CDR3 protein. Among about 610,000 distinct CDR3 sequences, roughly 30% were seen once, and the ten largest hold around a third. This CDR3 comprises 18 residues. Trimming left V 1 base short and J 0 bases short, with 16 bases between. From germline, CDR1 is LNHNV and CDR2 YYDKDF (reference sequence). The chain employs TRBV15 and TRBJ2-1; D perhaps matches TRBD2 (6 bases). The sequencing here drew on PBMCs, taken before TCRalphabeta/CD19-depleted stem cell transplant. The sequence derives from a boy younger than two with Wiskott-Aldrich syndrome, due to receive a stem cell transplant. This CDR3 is CATSRGIRDFFSYNEQFF. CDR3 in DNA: TGTGCCACCAGCAGAGGCATCCGGGACTTCTTCTCCTACAATGAGCAGTTCTTC.